This T cell receptor beta chain was found in a study of cytomegalovirus exposure and HLA in healthy donors. Study results and caveats: Productive status was seen about 87% or about 30% of the time for most TCR beta V segments in an earlier analysis.

Comment on this clone: The antigen is unknown.

This PCR relied on a set of 60 Vbeta primers and 13 Jbeta primers. The protocol was immunoSEQ multiplex PCR, while the TCRdb copy is restricted to in-frame clones and leaves out a portion. The sample's table shows under 75,000 clones. The J segment lost 9 bases and the V segment lost 5 bases, leaving 11 bases of the junction unmatched. This CDR3 region has 14 residues. Germline V gives CDR1 MNHEY, CDR2 SMNVEV (reference sequence). The source is a female donor in good health and CMV-seropositive. The sequenced material came from PBMCs. The chain links TRBV27 to TRBJ2-5, with TRBD2 matching 8 bases. This CDR3 is CASSPWNSGNPQYF. The CDR3 nucleotides are TGTGCCAGCAGTCCCTGGAATAGCGGGAATCCCCAGTACTTC.